This paragraph reports one T cell receptor beta chain. The data were produced by immunoSEQ multiplex PCR, yet TCRdb's version contains in-frame clones alone and is incomplete. The sample has about 130,000 clones; 85% to 95% are singletons. The entry originates in a study of control samples from healthy donors and cancer patients. The V and J ends lost 6 bases and 3 bases respectively, with 15 bases between them. Per the germline V gene, CDR1 is SGHTS and CDR2 is YDEGEE. The length of the CDR3 is 14 residues. The J gene is TRBJ1-2, the V gene TRBV5-8; D call uncertain. The material sequenced was PBMCs. The clonotype was recovered from a man in his fifties or sixties with colorectal cancer. The CDR3 region has the DNA TGTGCCAGCATCCAGAACTTTTGGGACTATGGCTACACCTTC. Amino acids: CASIQNFWDYGYTF.